This TCR beta chain is drawn from a study of Graves' ophthalmopathy and Graves' hyperthyroidism. Findings and caveats of the study: Built on 13 signatures, a model told ophthalmopathy apart from stable hyperthyroidism with 87.88% sensitivity and around 80% specificity. Blood also harbored most expanded thyroid clonotypes above 0.001 frequency.

The hyperthyroidism patients had a new diagnosis of under 2 months' duration and were aged 18 to 65. Beta-chain TCR CDR3 regions were amplified from RNA transcripts. An opening RT-PCR round employed HTBI primers and preceded a second-round multiplex PCR. A single record per CDR3 protein comes from TCRdb applying MiXCR to the multiplex PCR reads. Seen here are hundreds of thousands of distinct CDR3 sequences, about 20% observed once, and the top ten hold more than 5.5%. The CDR3 length is 15 residues. V was pared by 4 bases and J by 6 bases, with 16 bases between. There are a few counts of this clonotype. No antigen is known for it.

This TCR came from a woman between 18 and 29 years old with stable Graves' hyperthyroidism. Some clones in this sample may be carry-over from other donors' samples. The sequenced sample consisted of peripheral blood. This rearrangement joins TRBV12-3 or TRBV12-4 to TRBJ1-5, with D possibly TRBD1 on 5 matching bases. The CDR3 region is CASSSLAPGTQPQHF. The CDR3 nucleotides read TGTGCCAGCAGTTCGCTCGCGCCAGGGACTCAGCCCCAGCATTTT.